The sequence of this T cell receptor beta chain was determined in a study of blood T cell repertoires in COVID-19. The germline V gene has CDR1 PRHDT and CDR2 FYEKMQ (reference sequence). Trimming took off 5 bases at V and 1 base at J, with 17 bases between the two ends. There are 16 residues in the CDR3. Original handling: Amplification from reference gene primers served as the basis for estimated nucleated cell counts. The method was immunoSEQ multiplex PCR; TCRdb's version includes in-frame clones alone and lacks a portion of them. The DNA gave D and trimming, while V, J and clone size come from that table. Of some 500,000 clones in the sample, less than 90% were seen once.

This clonotype was obtained from a woman aged 50 to 60 with COVID-19, enrolled during active disease. The material sequenced was peripheral blood. The genes are TRBV13 and TRBJ1-1, with D perhaps matching TRBD1 (6 bases). This chain's CDR3 is CASSPPGRGPNTEAFF. CDR3 nucleotide sequence: TGTGCCAGCAGCCCCCCGGGCAGGGGCCCGAACACTGAAGCTTTCTTT.